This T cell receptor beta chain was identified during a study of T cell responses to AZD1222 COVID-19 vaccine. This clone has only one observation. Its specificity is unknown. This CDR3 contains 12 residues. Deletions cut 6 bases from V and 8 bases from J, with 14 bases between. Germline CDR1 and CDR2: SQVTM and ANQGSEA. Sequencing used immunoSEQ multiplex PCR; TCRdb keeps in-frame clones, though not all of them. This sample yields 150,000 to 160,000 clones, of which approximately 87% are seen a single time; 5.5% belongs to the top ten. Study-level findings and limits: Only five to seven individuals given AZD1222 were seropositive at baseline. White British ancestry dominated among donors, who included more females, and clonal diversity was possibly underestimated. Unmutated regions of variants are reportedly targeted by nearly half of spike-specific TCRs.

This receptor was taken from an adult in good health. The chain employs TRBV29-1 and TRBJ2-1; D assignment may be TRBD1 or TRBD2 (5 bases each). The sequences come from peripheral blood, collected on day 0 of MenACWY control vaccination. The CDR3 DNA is TGCAGCGTGCCCCCGGGGCGGGATGAGCAGTTCTTC. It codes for CSVPPGRDEQFF.